The 24 T cell receptor beta chains below all came from one sample that was sequenced in a study of T cells in Graves' hyperthyroidism and ophthalmopathy. TCR beta CDR3 regions were amplified from RNA transcripts. An initial round of RT-PCR targeting the TCR CDR3 relied on the HTBI primer set. Using its own MiXCR run on the multiplex PCR reads, TCRdb lists one record per CDR3 protein. Here the sample spans 210,000 or so distinct CDR3 sequences, roughly a sixth being singletons. Material: blood. These receptors came from a man aged 45-60 years with Graves' hyperthyroidism.

This clonotype was seen a few times. The V and J genes are TRBV9 and TRBJ2-1; D not certain. The germline V and J ends were trimmed by 3 bases and 0 bases, with 10 bases remaining between them. The CDR3 length is 15 residues. Germline V gene sequence: CDR1 SGDLS, CDR2 YYNGEE. The CDR3 here is CASSAYSDSYNEQFF. CDR3 bases: TGTGCCAGCAGCGCCTACAGCGACTCCTACAATGAGCAGTTCTTC.

The chain recombines TRBV5-1 with TRBJ2-2, with a possible D match to TRBD2 (6 bases). V was pared by 3 bases and J by 1 base, with 16 bases between. Germline loops: CDR1 SGHRS, CDR2 YFSETQ. The CDR3 length is 17 residues. The CDR3 bases are TGCGCCAGCAGCTCGCAGGTGGGAGGATTGAACACCGGGGAGCTGTTTTTT. Its translation is CASSSQVGGLNTGELFF.

This clonotype was observed at least ten times. This chain links TRBV7-9 with TRBJ2-7, with D unclear. The CDR3 is 13 residues long. The ends were cut back, 3 bases at V and 7 bases at J, with 13 bases in the middle. Germline values: CDR1 SEHNR, CDR2 FQNEAQ (reference sequence). CDR3 sequence (DNA): TGTGCCAGCAGCTTTAAGACGCTAGGGGAGCAGTACTTC. Its protein product is CASSFKTLGEQYF.

The V call is TRBV4-1, the J call TRBJ2-1; D may be TRBD2 (5 bases). CDR3 length equals 13 residues. The germline gives CDR1 MGHRA, CDR2 YSYEKL. V was trimmed by 1 base and J by 6 bases, leaving 7 bases between them. The CDR3 protein is CASSQVGGNEQFF. The CDR3 DNA is TGCGCCAGCAGCCAAGTTGGAGGCAATGAGCAGTTCTTC.

The V and J genes are TRBV7-9 and TRBJ2-5; D call uncertain. The CDR3 loop spans 11 amino acids. Per germline, CDR1 SEHNR and CDR2 FQNEAQ (reference sequence). V was clipped by 5 bases and J by 9 bases, with 10 bases between them. CDR3 coding DNA: TGTGCCAGCAGCCCTGGACCACCCCAGTACTTC. Translated, it gives CASSPGPPQYF.

This clonotype occurred many times. The V and J genes are TRBV20-1 and TRBJ1-1; the D is unclear. The CDR3 totals 11 residues. Germline-derived CDR1 and CDR2 are DFQATT and SNEGSKA (reference sequence). The V end was cut by 6 bases, the J end by 4 bases, with 9 bases between. The CDR3 sequence is CSARRFTEAFF. The CDR3 DNA reads as TGCAGTGCCAGACGCTTCACTGAAGCTTTCTTT.

This clonotype was detected many times. This rearrangement joins TRBV28 to TRBJ2-1; a weak D match, TRBD1 (6 bases). Trimming pared 7 bases from V and 5 bases from J, leaving 24 bases between. CDR1 is MDHEN and CDR2 is SYDVKM in the germline V gene. The length of the CDR3 is 17 residues. The CDR3 nucleotides read TGTGCCAGCAAGAGAAGGGGGAATTGGGATGCCCACAATGAGCAGTTCTTC. As protein: CASKRRGNWDAHNEQFF. Supplemented by reference TRBV28 and TRBJ2-1, the full variable domain reads DVKVTQSSRYLVKRTGEKVFLECVQDMDHENMFWYRQDPGLGLRLIYFSYDVKMKEKGDIPEGYSVSREKKERFSLILESASTNQTSMYLCASKRRGNWDAHNEQFFGPGTRLTVL.

This clonotype was observed a handful of times. The chain couples TRBV10-2 to TRBJ1-1; the D is unclear. Germline lookup yields CDR1 WSHSY and CDR2 SAAADI. Trimming stripped 10 bases from V and 2 bases from J, with 20 bases between. The CDR3 runs 15 residues. As DNA, the CDR3 is TGCGCCACCACCGATGGGGAGGGTAGAAACACTGAAGCTTTCTTT. Its protein is CATTDGEGRNTEAFF.

This clonotype was found many times. The chain is built from TRBV2 and TRBJ2-7; TRBD2 matches 8 bases. There are 14 residues in the CDR3. The germline V gene encodes CDR1 SNHLY and CDR2 FYNNEI. The V segment lost 2 bases and the J segment 2 bases; nucleotides outside the gene matches: 2. CDR3 sequence reads: CASSEKRGPYEQYF. In DNA form, the CDR3 reads TGTGCCAGCAGTGAAAAGCGGGGGCCCTACGAGCAGTACTTC.

This clonotype occurred many times. The CDR3 DNA sequence: TGTGCCAGCAGTTCGGACAGGGGATCTGGCTACACCTTC. Amino acid sequence: CASSSDRGSGYTF. The genes are TRBV2 and TRBJ1-2; TRBD1 matches at 9 bases. CDR1 SNHLY and CDR2 FYNNEI come from the germline V gene. CDR3 length: 13 amino acids. Germline trimming cut 5 bases from V and 7 bases from J; bases unmatched to any gene: 5. Using reference TRBV2 and TRBJ1-2 for the parts outside the CDR3, the full variable domain is EPEVTQTPSHQVTQMGQEVILRCVPISNHLYFYWYRQILGQKVEFLVSFYNNEISEKSEIFDDQFSVERPDGSNFTLKIRSTKLEDSAMYFCASSSDRGSGYTFGSGTRLTVV.

The rearrangement uses TRBV4-1 and TRBJ1-1, with 9 bases identical to TRBD1. This CDR3 region has 14 residues. The germline CDR1 and CDR2 sequences are MGHRA and YSYEKL. The V and J ends lost 1 base and 6 bases, in that order; junction bases with no gene match: 3. The DNA of the CDR3 is TGCGCCAGCAGCCAAGGACAGGGGGACGCTGAAGCTTTCTTT. Translated, it gives CASSQGQGDAEAFF.

This clonotype was counted between two and nine times. V is TRBV6-1 and J is TRBJ2-1, with D unresolved. Deletions cut 6 bases from V and 2 bases from J, with 17 bases between. The germline CDR1 and CDR2 sequences are MNHNS and SASEGT. The CDR3 consists of 16 residues. The DNA for the CDR3 is TGTGCCAGCAGGGATAATTTCGACCGTCCCTACAATGAGCAGTTCTTC. Its protein product is CASRDNFDRPYNEQFF.

This clonotype was found once. This chain connects TRBV18 to TRBJ2-7, with TRBD2 as a possible D gene (5 bases). The germline V gene has CDR1 KGHSH and CDR2 LQKENI. The V gene lost 6 bases and the J gene lost 3 bases, with 12 bases spanning the gap. CDR3 size: 13 residues. CDR3 DNA: TGTGCCAGCTCTCGACGGGGAAGCTACGAGCAGTACTTC. This codes for CASSRRGSYEQYF.

This chain uses TRBV3-1 with TRBJ2-6; D unclear. This CDR3 has 17 amino acids. Germline V CDR1 and CDR2: LGHDT, YNNKEL (reference sequence). The ends were cut back, 3 bases at V and 2 bases at J, with 14 bases in the middle. CDR3 in amino acids: CASSQMPPGAGANVLTF. The CDR3 DNA reads as TGTGCCAGCAGCCAGATGCCTCCTGGGGCTGGGGCCAACGTCCTGACTTTC.

Note on this clonotype: It may be a read error: a sequence one base away is much more abundant. The gene calls are TRBV2 and TRBJ1-5, with 8 bases aligning to TRBD1. This CDR3 contains 15 residues. Germline lookup yields CDR1 SNHLY and CDR2 FYNNEI. V was pared by 4 bases and J by 2 bases, with 4 bases of the junction left unmatched. The CDR3 region is CASSGPQGGNQPQHF. The DNA for the CDR3 is TGTGCCAGCAGTGGACCACAGGGGGGCAATCAGCCCCAGCATTTT.

This clonotype has a count of ten or more. The gene calls are TRBV2 and TRBJ2-3; no reliable D call. The CDR3 consists of 14 residues. The germline CDR1 and CDR2 sequences are SNHLY and FYNNEI. Trimming stripped 2 bases from V and 6 bases from J, with 12 bases between. The CDR3 sequence is CASSEFGNFDTQYF. The CDR3 DNA reads TGTGCCAGCAGTGAATTCGGAAACTTCGATACGCAGTATTTT. Drawing the rest from reference TRBV2 and TRBJ2-3, the complete variable domain is EPEVTQTPSHQVTQMGQEVILRCVPISNHLYFYWYRQILGQKVEFLVSFYNNEISEKSEIFDDQFSVERPDGSNFTLKIRSTKLEDSAMYFCASSEFGNFDTQYFGPGTRLTVL.

This clonotype was detected a few times. A much larger clone differs by one base, so this may be a read error. The chain has TRBV20-1 and TRBJ1-2, with TRBD1 identical over 7 bases. The CDR3 has 13 residues. Looked up from germline, CDR1 is DFQATT and CDR2 is SNEGSKA (reference sequence). DNA of the CDR3: TGCAGTGGCCGCGGGACAGAGAACTATGGCTACATCTTC. It yields the protein CSGRGTENYGYIF.

Notes on this clonotype: Given the absence of the conserved phenylalanine or tryptophan at the CDR3 end, a read error is likely. The chain links TRBV19 to TRBJ2-3; D remains ambiguous. The CDR3 consists of 17 residues. Trimming left V 5 bases short and J 1 base short, with 19 bases between. The germline CDR1 and CDR2 sequences are LNHDA and SQIVND (reference sequence). In DNA, the CDR3 is TGTGCCAGTAGTCCCCGACATTCTTACAAAGGCACAGATACGCAGTATCTT. The encoded protein is CASSPRHSYKGTDTQYL.

This clonotype has only a few counts. V and J are TRBV4-3 and TRBJ2-7, with TRBD1 matching over 9 bases. The germline V gene has CDR1 LGHNA and CDR2 YSLEER. V lost 3 bases to trimming and J lost 2 bases; unmatched junction nucleotides: 2. The CDR3 contains 14 residues. The CDR3, as DNA: TGCGCCAGCAGCCAGCGGGACAGGGCCTACGAGCAGTACTTC. Its protein is CASSQRDRAYEQYF.

In this sample, this clonotype turned up many times. The chain links TRBV3-1 to TRBJ2-1; no firm D call. V was pared by 0 bases and J by 8 bases, with 11 bases between. Looked up from germline, CDR1 is LGHDT and CDR2 is YNNKEL (reference sequence). The CDR3 spans 14 residues. CDR3 loop: CASSQDHPVHEQFF. CDR3 sequence (DNA): TGTGCCAGCAGCCAAGACCACCCAGTCCATGAGCAGTTCTTC.

This clonotype was seen at least ten times. The gene calls are TRBV3-1 and TRBJ1-1, with D maybe TRBD1 (5 bases). Germline-derived CDR1 and CDR2 are LGHDT and YNNKEL (reference sequence). The ends were cut back, 6 bases at V and 3 bases at J, with 11 bases in the middle. This CDR3 is 13 amino acids long. The CDR3 DNA is TGTGCCAGCAGACCGCAGGGAGACACTGAAGCTTTCTTT. Its translation is CASRPQGDTEAFF.

This clonotype was seen repeatedly, ten times or more. The chain combines TRBV28 with TRBJ1-4; D unresolved. The CDR3 covers 15 residues. V shed 3 bases and J shed 2 bases, with 10 bases lying between them. The germline V gene has CDR1 MDHEN and CDR2 SYDVKM. The CDR3 coding sequence is TGTGCCAGCAGTTTCCTGGGGAAGACTAATGAAAAACTGTTTTTT. This encodes CASSFLGKTNEKLFF.

This clonotype was seen a handful of times. The V and J genes are TRBV15 and TRBJ2-7; D possibly corresponds to TRBD1 (5 bases). The germline gives CDR1 LNHNV, CDR2 YYDKDF (reference sequence). The CDR3 length is 16 residues. The V and J ends lost 1 base and 5 bases respectively, with 18 bases between them. The CDR3 loop reads CATSRGLLQGTHEQYF. Written as DNA, the CDR3 is TGTGCCACCAGCAGAGGACTCCTGCAGGGTACTCACGAGCAGTACTTC.

The chain couples TRBV27 to TRBJ2-1; 8 positions match TRBD2. The CDR3 extends over 16 amino acids. The germline V gene has CDR1 MNHEY and CDR2 SMNVEV (reference sequence). Trimming at V came to 5 bases and at J to 4 bases, leaving 10 bases not matched to a gene. Written as DNA, the CDR3 is TGTGCCAGCAGTCTTCATTTAGCGGGATCGTACAATGAGCAGTTCTTC. This codes for CASSLHLAGSYNEQFF.